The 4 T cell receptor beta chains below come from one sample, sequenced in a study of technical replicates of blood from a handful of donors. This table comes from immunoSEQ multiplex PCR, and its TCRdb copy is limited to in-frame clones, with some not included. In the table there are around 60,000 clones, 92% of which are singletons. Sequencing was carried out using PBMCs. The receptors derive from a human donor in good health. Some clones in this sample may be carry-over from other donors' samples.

CDR3 protein: CASTSRGTARVENTEAFF. CDR3 sequence (DNA): TGTGCCAGCACCTCGAGGGGGACAGCGAGGGTGGAGAACACTGAAGCTTTCTTT. The chain uses TRBV25-1 and TRBJ1-1, with 7 nucleotides matching TRBD1. The CDR3 extends over 18 amino acids. Germline CDR1 is MGHDK and CDR2 is SYGVNS. J gave up 1 base and V 7 bases, and 18 bases lay outside the gene matches.

The DNA of the CDR3 is TGTGCCAGCAGTGAGACAGGGGACTATGGCTACACCTTC. It specifies CASSETGDYGYTF. This rearrangement joins TRBV2 to TRBJ1-2; 8 bases line up with TRBD1. Germline assignment: CDR1 SNHLY and CDR2 FYNNEI. The V segment lost 3 bases and the J segment 3 bases; nucleotides outside the gene matches: 0. The CDR3 runs to 13 residues.

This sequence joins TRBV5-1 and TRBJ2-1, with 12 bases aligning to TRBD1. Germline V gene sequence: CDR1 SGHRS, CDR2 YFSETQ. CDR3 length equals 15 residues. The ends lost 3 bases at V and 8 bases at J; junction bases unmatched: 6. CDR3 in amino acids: CASSWGDRGLYEQFF. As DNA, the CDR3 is TGCGCCAGCAGCTGGGGGGACAGGGGGCTTTATGAGCAGTTCTTC.

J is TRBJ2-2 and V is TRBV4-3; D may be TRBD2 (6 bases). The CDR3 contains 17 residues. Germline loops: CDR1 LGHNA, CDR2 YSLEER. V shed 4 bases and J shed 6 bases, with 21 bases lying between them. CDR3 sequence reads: CASSLGKGLVFAGELFF. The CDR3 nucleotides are TGCGCCAGCAGCCTGGGAAAGGGACTTGTCTTTGCCGGGGAGCTGTTTTTT.